Here is one T cell receptor (beta chain) with its context. The antigen it binds to is not known. No base quality values were provided; no much bigger clone lies one nucleotide off. The sample is drawn from a study of Ad26.COV2.S vaccination and SARS-CoV-2 variants (dated by TCRdb to about 2021). In the study overall: Vaccine-arm donors came from COV1001, a multicentre, randomized, double-blind, placebo-controlled phase I-IIa trial of Ad26.COV2.S in healthy adults. Ad26.COV2.S was administered intramuscularly at 5 x 10^10 or 1 x 10^11 viral particles, either as a single shot or as two shots given 56 days apart. The TCR-sequenced set comprised about 32 samples: some 19 Ad26.COV2.S vaccine recipients, 5 placebo recipients and 8 SARS-CoV-2 convalescent individuals. TCRbeta repertoire sequencing served as the tool for gauging how specific and how broad the SARS-CoV-2-reactive T cell receptors were following Ad26.COV2.S vaccination. Investigators remained blinded to trial group allocation during experiments and outcome assessment. Trial participants were randomized into five groups of five, in which low-dose or high-dose Ad26.COV2.S was given once or twice, or placebo was given on both occasions.

The sample's treatment or condition, from its label and the paper: approximately 18 received Ad26.COV2.S at low or high dose, single or two shots; a few received placebo; per-sample allocation not given. Repertoires of vaccine and placebo recipients were sequenced from samples taken on day 63 after the first injection. Cohort 1b enrolled about two dozen adults aged 18-55 years at a single site in Boston, USA, between 29 July and 7 August 2020. As a vaccine, Ad26.COV2.S was a replication-incompetent adenovirus type 26 vector that expressed a prefusion-stabilized SARS-CoV-2 spike protein derived from the original Wuhan strain. General study outcomes and caveats: The study lacked the statistical power to compare responses across vaccine doses or regimens. Vaccine and placebo recipients had similar non-spike TCR breadth, a finding consistent with the vaccine containing only spike. After vaccination, spike-specific CD8+ and CD4+ T cell responses were reported to show substantial breadth. Spike-specific TCR breadth was higher in Ad26.COV2.S recipients than in placebo recipients (P = 0.0014). It was noted by the authors that total T cell responses may have been underestimated by the TCR breadth and depth analyses.

The immunoSEQ Assay was the method used to sequence TCRbeta CDR3 regions. After extraction, genomic DNA underwent amplification by bias-controlled multiplex PCR, followed by high-throughput sequencing. On the authors' methods: To quantify the absolute abundance of every unique TCRbeta CDR3 region, sequences were collapsed and filtered. T cell fraction was estimated by normalizing TCRbeta template counts to usable DNA, with usable DNA measured through amplification of reference genes found in all nucleated cells. Repertoire TCRs were annotated as SARS-CoV-2-specific by exact matching of V gene, CDR3 amino acid sequence and J gene to a known reactive TCR set. The reference SARS-CoV-2 TCR set was obtained from MIRA and was filtered for enrichment in COVID-19-positive ImmuneCODE repertoires, whereby public or cross-reactive TCRs were removed. Drawing on the MIRA antigens, annotated TCRs were analysed further at the level of specific ORF or position within ORF. Breadth was defined as the number of annotated unique rearrangements divided by the total number of unique productive rearrangements, and depth was defined as the summed frequency of the annotated unique rearrangements. Group comparisons of TCR breadth used two-sided Wilcoxon rank-sum tests. TCRdb obtained this table from immuneACCESS and retained in-frame rearrangements with V and J assigned. These tables miss some clones; where compared with another copy, unresolved V genes account for less than half of the shortfall, and the remainder is unexplained. V and J calls and clone size are given by that table; D and trimming were obtained from the DNA. The sample records 400,000 to 450,000 clones, around 90% of which are singletons. The top ten hold around 4.5% of the sample.

Via the germline V gene, CDR1 is SGDLS and CDR2 YYNGEE. From cysteine to phenylalanine, the CDR3 is 15 amino acids long. The kept DNA is CDR3 alone, 45 bases in frame from the first base. At the junction V is shortened by 5 bases and J by 0 bases, with 11 bases in between. Sample: peripheral blood, taken in a trial of Ad26.COV2.S vaccine versus placebo. The chain employs TRBV9 and TRBJ2-2; too little of a D gene remains to name it. The source is a person aged 18-65 years who received the Ad26.COV2.S COVID-19 vaccine or a placebo. The DNA is as follows: TGTGCCAGCAGAGGGCCGCAAGCGAACACCGGGGAGCTGTTTTTT. Translated, it gives CASRGPQANTGELFF. With the rest looked up from the reference TRBV9 and TRBJ2-2 genes rather than sequenced, the full variable domain is DSGVTQTPKHLITATGQRVTLRCSPRSGDLSVYWYQQSLDQGLQFLIQYYNGEERAKGNILERFSAQQFPDLHSELNLSSLELGDSALYFCASRGPQANTGELFFGEGSRLTVL.